Included here is one T cell receptor beta chain sequence, with context. Its antigen remains unknown. There are 17 residues in the CDR3. The germline V gene has CDR1 SEHNR and CDR2 FQNEAQ (reference sequence). V lost 0 bases, J lost 5 bases, and 16 bases lay in between. The data originate from a study of shared clonotypes between healthy human individuals. General study findings and limits: Sampling covered nothing but blood. Tissue TCR repertoires likely differ from those found in blood.

Naive CD8 isolation took CD45RO-negative cells positively selected for CCR7 and excluded terminally differentiated effector memory CD45RA+ cells. Each PCR replicate from the sorted subsets contained 200 to 250 ng DNA, which is about 31,000 T cell genomes. TCRdb keeps only in-frame clones here, not all; method: immunoSEQ multiplex PCR. The sample has millions of clones; under 95% are singletons. The source material was naive CD8+ T cells from PBMCs. The TCR comes from a man younger than 35 in good health. Some clones in this sample may be carry-over from other donors' samples. The chain recombines TRBV7-9 with TRBJ2-2; D could derive from TRBD1 or TRBD2 (5 bases each). DNA of the CDR3: TGTGCCAGCAGCTTAGCGCCGAGGGGCGCTTATACCGGGGAGCTGTTTTTT. Translated, it gives CASSLAPRGAYTGELFF. Drawing the rest from reference TRBV7-9 and TRBJ2-2, the complete variable domain is DTGVSQNPRHKITKRGQNVTFRCDPISEHNRLYWYRQTLGQGPEFLTYFQNEAQLEKSRLLSDRFSAERPKGSFSTLEIQRTEQGDSAMYLCASSLAPRGAYTGELFFGEGSRLTVL.